Below, 15 T cell receptor beta chains from the same sample are listed, as sequenced in a study of cytotoxic CD8 clonotypes in ibrutinib-treated CLL. The data were produced by immunoSEQ multiplex PCR, yet TCRdb's version contains in-frame clones alone and is incomplete. The sample has over 200,000 clones; 70% are singletons. The sequencing here drew on PBMCs, taken after 12 months of ibrutinib treatment. The receptors were gathered from a human donor with chronic lymphocytic leukemia.

This clone was seen at least ten times. The gene calls are TRBV23-1 and TRBJ2-5, with D tentatively TRBD1 (6 bases). TRBV23-1 is an open reading frame, and its role is uncertain. The CDR3 has 12 residues. V was trimmed by 9 bases and J by 4 bases, leaving 12 bases between them. In DNA, the CDR3 is TGCGCCAGAGGCAGGGGTCTAGAGACCCAGTACTTC. It yields the protein CARGRGLETQYF.

The rearrangement uses TRBV5-1 and TRBJ2-3; weak D call: TRBD1 (6 bases). Germline loops: CDR1 SGHRS, CDR2 YFSETQ. With 6 bases removed from V and 2 bases from J, the gap between germline ends came to 13 bases. The CDR3 is made up of 14 amino acids. The CDR3 coding sequence is TGCGCCAGCAACTCCGGGACAAACACAGATACGCAGTATTTT. Translated, it gives CASNSGTNTDTQYF.

The chain is built from TRBV7-9 and TRBJ2-1, with D possibly matching TRBD2 (5 bases). Trimming took off 1 base at V and 6 bases at J, with 10 bases between the two ends. Germline CDR1 SEHNR, CDR2 FQNEAQ (reference sequence). The CDR3 contains 14 residues. The CDR3 coding sequence is TGTGCCAGCAGCTTAGTCCCGAGGGCCAATGAGCAGTTCTTC. Translating gives CASSLVPRANEQFF.

The chain carries TRBV30 and TRBJ1-3; weak D call: TRBD1 (5 bases). The CDR3 sequence is 14 residues long. The V end was cut by 2 bases, the J end by 2 bases, with 10 bases between. CDR1 GTSNPN and CDR2 SVGIG come from the germline V gene (reference sequence). The CDR3 loop is CAWSRGFPGNTIYF. CDR3 DNA: TGTGCCTGGAGTAGGGGCTTCCCTGGAAACACCATATATTTT.

The chain carries TRBV18 and TRBJ1-4; tentatively, D is TRBD1 (6 bases). The CDR3 has 14 amino acids. Looked up from germline, CDR1 is KGHSH and CDR2 is LQKENI. The ends were cut back, 3 bases at V and 7 bases at J, with 12 bases in the middle. In nucleotides, the CDR3 is TGTGCCAGCTCACCCGGCAGGGGACCTGAAAAACTGTTTTTT. Its protein product is CASSPGRGPEKLFF.

This clone was seen a few times. The chain couples TRBV4-3 to TRBJ2-7, with 10 bases identical to TRBD1. This CDR3 spans 15 amino acids. With V trimmed by 0 bases and J by 7 bases, 6 bases remained unmatched. CDR1 and CDR2 from the germline V gene are LGHNA and YSLEER. The CDR3 DNA reads as TGCGCCAGCAGCCAAGACTGGACAGGGGGTTGGGAGCAGTACTTC. It codes for CASSQDWTGGWEQYF.

This clone appeared a few times. The V call is TRBV5-5, the J call TRBJ1-2; TRBD1 aligns across 7 bases. V dropped 0 bases and J dropped 7; count of bases not matched to a gene: 3. CDR3 length: 13 residues. The germline V gene has CDR1 SGHKS and CDR2 YYEKEE (reference sequence). This chain's CDR3 is CASSLDRGGGYTF. The CDR3 nucleotides read TGTGCCAGCAGCTTGGACAGGGGAGGTGGCTACACCTTC.

The J gene is TRBJ2-5, the V gene TRBV5-1, with TRBD2 matching over 8 bases. The V segment lost 4 bases and the J segment 4 bases; nucleotides outside the gene matches: 6. The CDR3 loop spans 14 amino acids. Per the germline V gene, CDR1 is SGHRS and CDR2 is YFSETQ. The DNA for the CDR3 is TGCGCCAGCAGCCGCCGGGGGGGCGGAGAGACCCAGTACTTC. Encoded protein: CASSRRGGGETQYF.

This clone was observed a single time. The chain employs TRBV4-1 and TRBJ1-1; D is unclear. V was cut by 1 base and J by 12 bases, with 9 bases left in between. The CDR3 is made up of 11 amino acids. CDR1 and CDR2 (germline): MGHRA, YSYEKL. The CDR3 coding sequence is TGCGCCAGCAGCCAAGGGGGTAAAACTTTCTTT. It translates to CASSQGGKTFF.

The V call is TRBV7-9, the J call TRBJ2-2; D is possibly TRBD2 (7 bases). V shed 5 bases and J shed 2 bases, with 15 bases lying between them. In germline, CDR1 is SEHNR, CDR2 FQNEAQ (reference sequence). This CDR3 has 16 residues. The CDR3 sequence: CASSARGGGNTGELFF. CDR3 DNA sequence: TGTGCCAGCAGCGCCAGGGGCGGGGGAAACACCGGGGAGCTGTTTTTT.

In its sample, this clone was seen a few times. The chain couples TRBV4-2 to TRBJ2-3; 7 bases agree with TRBD1. The CDR3 has 18 residues. V dropped 2 bases and J dropped 2; count of bases not matched to a gene: 13. Looked up from germline, CDR1 is LGHNA and CDR2 is YNFKEQ. CDR3 region: CASSQKAGTESFTDTQYF. In DNA, the CDR3 is TGTGCCAGCAGCCAAAAAGCCGGGACAGAATCTTTCACAGATACGCAGTATTTT.

This clone was seen a single time. The V and J genes are TRBV19 and TRBJ2-7; TRBD1 might be the D (6 bases). The CDR3 totals 14 residues. V gave up 0 bases and J gave up 6 bases, with 12 bases separating them. Germline V gene sequence: CDR1 LNHDA, CDR2 SQIVND (reference sequence). The CDR3 DNA follows: TGTGCCAGTAGTATAGACGCGACAGGCCTCGAGCAGTACTTC. This encodes CASSIDATGLEQYF.

This CDR3 reads CASSLGSGDFWGEQYF. CDR3 in DNA: TGTGCCAGCAGTTTAGGTAGCGGGGATTTTTGGGGCGAGCAGTACTTC. The gene calls are TRBV28 and TRBJ2-7; 8 positions agree with TRBD2. The CDR3 has 16 amino acids. CDR1 is MDHEN and CDR2 is SYDVKM in the germline V gene. Unmatched junction bases numbered 12, after V lost 2 bases and J lost 6 bases.

This chain uses TRBV4-2 with TRBJ2-3, with D unclear. Trimming stripped 2 bases from V and 8 bases from J, with 11 bases between. CDR3 length: 13 residues. The germline V gene encodes CDR1 LGHNA and CDR2 YNFKEQ. CDR3 DNA sequence: TGTGCCAGCAGCCAAAGGTACAGTGGTACGCAGTATTTT. Encoded protein: CASSQRYSGTQYF.

The chain uses TRBV18 and TRBJ2-2; D gene ambiguous. Germline CDR1 reads KGHSH; CDR2 reads LQKENI. V lost 2 bases to trimming and J lost 2 bases, with 9 bases between them. This CDR3 region has 15 residues. CDR3 in amino acids: CASSPRDPNTGELFF. CDR3 bases: TGTGCCAGCTCACCAAGGGATCCCAACACCGGGGAGCTGTTTTTT. Using reference TRBV18 and TRBJ2-2 for the parts outside the CDR3, the full variable domain is NAGVMQNPRHLVRRRGQEARLRCSPMKGHSHVYWYRQLPEEGLKFMVYLQKENIIDESGMPKERFSAEFPKEGPSILRIQQVVRGDSAAYFCASSPRDPNTGELFFGEGSRLTVL.